This TCR beta chain was obtained from a study of T cells after yellow fever vaccination. Germline CDR1 and CDR2: DFQATT and SNEGSKA (reference sequence). V was shortened by 2 bases and J by 14 bases, with 10 bases between the two germline ends. This CDR3 is 10 amino acids long. By 5'RACE template switching, TCR cDNA was produced, with a universal primer site and UMIs added in the process. TCRdb ran MiXCR on the 5' RACE reads and lists one entry per CDR3 protein. The repertoire consists of about 340,000 distinct CDR3 sequences, with approximately 12% occurring once and the leading ten covering 3% to 4%. This clonotype appeared many times.

The sample in question was CD4+ T cells sorted from PBMCs, obtained 15 days after the yellow fever booster vaccination. The chain joins TRBV20-1 to TRBJ2-1; TRBD2 might be the D (5 bases). The receptor comes from a man aged 18 to 29 who received the YFV17D yellow fever vaccine. The CDR3 spells CSARKRREFF. DNA for the CDR3: TGCAGTGCTAGAAAGCGGAGAGAGTTCTTC.